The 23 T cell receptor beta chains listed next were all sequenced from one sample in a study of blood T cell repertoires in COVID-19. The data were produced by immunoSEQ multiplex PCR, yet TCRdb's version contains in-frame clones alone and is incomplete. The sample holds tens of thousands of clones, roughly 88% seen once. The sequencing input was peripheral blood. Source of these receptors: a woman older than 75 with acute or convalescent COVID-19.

The CDR3 bases are TGCGCCAGCAGCCAGGACTGGTCGGGACAGTTACCGAACACTGAAGCTTTCTTT. Its translation is CASSQDWSGQLPNTEAFF. The chain combines TRBV4-1 with TRBJ1-1, with TRBD1 matching 7 bases. The CDR3 is 18 amino acids. V shed 3 bases and J 1 base; nucleotides not matched to a gene: 14. CDR1 is MGHRA, CDR2 YSYEKL, per germline.

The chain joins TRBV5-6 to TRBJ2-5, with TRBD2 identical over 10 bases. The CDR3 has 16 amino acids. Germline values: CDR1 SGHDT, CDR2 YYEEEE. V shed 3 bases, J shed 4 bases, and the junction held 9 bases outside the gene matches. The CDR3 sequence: CASSWSSGSKIETQYF. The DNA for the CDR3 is TGTGCCAGCAGCTGGTCTAGCGGGAGTAAAATAGAGACCCAGTACTTC.

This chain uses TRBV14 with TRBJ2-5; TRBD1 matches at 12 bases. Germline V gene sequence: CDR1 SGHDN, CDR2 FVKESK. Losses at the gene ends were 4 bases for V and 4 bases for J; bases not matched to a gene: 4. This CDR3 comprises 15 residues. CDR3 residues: CASSRDRGRGETQYF. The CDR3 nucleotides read TGTGCCAGCAGCCGGGACAGGGGGCGCGGAGAGACCCAGTACTTC.

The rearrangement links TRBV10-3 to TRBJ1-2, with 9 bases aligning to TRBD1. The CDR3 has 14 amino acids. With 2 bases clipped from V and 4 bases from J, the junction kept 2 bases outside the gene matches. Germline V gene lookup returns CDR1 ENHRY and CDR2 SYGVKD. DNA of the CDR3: TGTGCCATCAGTGAGCCGGGACAGGGCTATGGCTACACCTTC. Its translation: CAISEPGQGYGYTF.

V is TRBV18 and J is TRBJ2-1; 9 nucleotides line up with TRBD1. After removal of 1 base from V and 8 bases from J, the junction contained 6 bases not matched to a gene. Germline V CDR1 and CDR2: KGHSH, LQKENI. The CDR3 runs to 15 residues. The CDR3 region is CASSPLGTGTHEQFF. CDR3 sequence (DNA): TGTGCCAGCTCACCACTCGGGACAGGGACCCATGAGCAGTTCTTC.

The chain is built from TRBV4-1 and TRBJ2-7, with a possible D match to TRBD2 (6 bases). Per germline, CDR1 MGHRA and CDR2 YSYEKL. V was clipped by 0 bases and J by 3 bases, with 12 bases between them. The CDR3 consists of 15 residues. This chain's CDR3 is CASSQEEGRYYEQYF. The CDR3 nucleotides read TGCGCCAGCAGCCAAGAGGAGGGACGGTACTACGAGCAGTACTTC.

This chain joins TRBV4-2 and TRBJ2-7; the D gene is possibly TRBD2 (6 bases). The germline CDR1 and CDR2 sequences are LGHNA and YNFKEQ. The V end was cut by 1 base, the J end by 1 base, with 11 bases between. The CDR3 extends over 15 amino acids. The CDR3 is CASSQGRGESYEQYF. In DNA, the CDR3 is TGTGCCAGCAGCCAAGGGAGGGGCGAATCCTACGAGCAGTACTTC.

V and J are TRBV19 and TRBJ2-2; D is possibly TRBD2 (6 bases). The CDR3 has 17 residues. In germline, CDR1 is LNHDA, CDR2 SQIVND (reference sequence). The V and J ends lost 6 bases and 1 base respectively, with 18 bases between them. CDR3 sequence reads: CASSWNGGRRNTGELFF. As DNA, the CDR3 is TGTGCCAGTAGCTGGAACGGAGGGCGGAGGAACACCGGGGAGCTGTTTTTT.

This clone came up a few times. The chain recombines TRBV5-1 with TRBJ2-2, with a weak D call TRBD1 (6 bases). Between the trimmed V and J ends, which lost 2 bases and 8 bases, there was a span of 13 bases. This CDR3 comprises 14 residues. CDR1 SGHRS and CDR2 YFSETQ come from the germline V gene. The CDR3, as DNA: TGCGCCAGCAGCTTTTCACAGGGTTTGGGGGAGCTGTTTTTT. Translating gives CASSFSQGLGELFF. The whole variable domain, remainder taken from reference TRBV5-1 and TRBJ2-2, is KAGVTQTPRYLIKTRGQQVTLSCSPISGHRSVSWYQQTPGQGLQFLFEYFSETQRNKGNFPGRFSGRQFSNSRSEMNVSTLELGDSALYLCASSFSQGLGELFFGEGSRLTVL.

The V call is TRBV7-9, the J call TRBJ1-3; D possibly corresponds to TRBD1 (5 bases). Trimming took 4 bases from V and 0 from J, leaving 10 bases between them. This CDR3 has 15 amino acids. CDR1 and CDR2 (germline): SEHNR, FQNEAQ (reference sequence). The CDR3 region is CASSSQGYSGNTIYF. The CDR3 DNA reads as TGTGCCAGCAGCTCCCAGGGCTACTCTGGAAACACCATATATTTT. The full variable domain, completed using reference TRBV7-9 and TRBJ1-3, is DTGVSQNPRHKITKRGQNVTFRCDPISEHNRLYWYRQTLGQGPEFLTYFQNEAQLEKSRLLSDRFSAERPKGSFSTLEIQRTEQGDSAMYLCASSSQGYSGNTIYFGEGSWLTVV.

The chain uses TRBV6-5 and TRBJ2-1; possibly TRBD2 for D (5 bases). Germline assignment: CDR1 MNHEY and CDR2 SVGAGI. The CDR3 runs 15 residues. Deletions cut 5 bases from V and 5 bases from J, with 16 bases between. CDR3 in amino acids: CASSPERALNNEQFF. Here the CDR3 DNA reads TGTGCCAGCAGTCCTGAGAGGGCGCTAAACAATGAGCAGTTCTTC.

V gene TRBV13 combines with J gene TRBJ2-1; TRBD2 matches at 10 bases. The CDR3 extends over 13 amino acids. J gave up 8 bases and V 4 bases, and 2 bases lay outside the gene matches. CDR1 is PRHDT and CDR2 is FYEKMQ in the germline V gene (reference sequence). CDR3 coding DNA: TGTGCCAGCAGCTCTAGCGGGAGCGATGAGCAGTTCTTC. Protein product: CASSSSGSDEQFF.

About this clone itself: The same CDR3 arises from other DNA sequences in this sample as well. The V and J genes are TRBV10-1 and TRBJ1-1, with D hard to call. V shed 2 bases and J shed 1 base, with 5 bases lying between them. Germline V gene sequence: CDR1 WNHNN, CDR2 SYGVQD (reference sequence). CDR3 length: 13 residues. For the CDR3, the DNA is TGCGCCAGCAGTGAGGAGGGGAACACTGAAGCTTTCTTT. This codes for CASSEEGNTEAFF.

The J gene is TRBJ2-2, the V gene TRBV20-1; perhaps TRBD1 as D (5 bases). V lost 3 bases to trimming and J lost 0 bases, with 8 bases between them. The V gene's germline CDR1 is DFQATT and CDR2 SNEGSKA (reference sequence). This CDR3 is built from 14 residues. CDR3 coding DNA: TGCAGTGCTAGTCCCAGGGCGAACACCGGGGAGCTGTTTTTT. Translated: CSASPRANTGELFF.

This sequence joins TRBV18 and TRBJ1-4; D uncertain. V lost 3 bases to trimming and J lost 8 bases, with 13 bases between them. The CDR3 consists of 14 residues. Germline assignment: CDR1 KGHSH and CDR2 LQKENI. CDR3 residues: CASSPQQDNEKLFF. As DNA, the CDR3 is TGTGCCAGCTCACCGCAGCAGGATAACGAAAAACTGTTTTTT.

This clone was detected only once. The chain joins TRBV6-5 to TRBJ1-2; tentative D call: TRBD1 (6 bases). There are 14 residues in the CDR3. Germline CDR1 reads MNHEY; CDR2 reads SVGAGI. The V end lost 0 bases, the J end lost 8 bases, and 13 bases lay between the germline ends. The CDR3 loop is CASSYSGGERGYTF. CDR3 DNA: TGTGCCAGCAGTTACTCAGGGGGAGAGAGGGGCTACACCTTC.

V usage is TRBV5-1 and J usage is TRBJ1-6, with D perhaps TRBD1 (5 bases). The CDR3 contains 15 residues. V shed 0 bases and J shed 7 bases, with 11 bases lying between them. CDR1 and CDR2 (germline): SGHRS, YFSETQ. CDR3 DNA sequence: TGCGCCAGCAGCTTGGGGGAGGGGTCGAATTCACCCCTCCACTTT. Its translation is CASSLGEGSNSPLHF.

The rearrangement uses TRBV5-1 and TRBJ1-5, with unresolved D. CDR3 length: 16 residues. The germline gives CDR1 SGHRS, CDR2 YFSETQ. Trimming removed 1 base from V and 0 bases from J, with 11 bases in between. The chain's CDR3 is CASSLSGDHSNQPQHF. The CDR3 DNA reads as TGCGCCAGCAGCTTGTCCGGAGATCATAGCAATCAGCCCCAGCATTTT.

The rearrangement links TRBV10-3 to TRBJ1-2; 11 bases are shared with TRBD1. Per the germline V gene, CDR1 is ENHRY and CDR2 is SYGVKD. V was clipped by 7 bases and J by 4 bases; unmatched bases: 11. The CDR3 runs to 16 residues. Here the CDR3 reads CAITPGQGGLGYGYTF. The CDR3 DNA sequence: TGTGCCATCACCCCGGGACAGGGGGGACTAGGCTATGGCTACACCTTC.

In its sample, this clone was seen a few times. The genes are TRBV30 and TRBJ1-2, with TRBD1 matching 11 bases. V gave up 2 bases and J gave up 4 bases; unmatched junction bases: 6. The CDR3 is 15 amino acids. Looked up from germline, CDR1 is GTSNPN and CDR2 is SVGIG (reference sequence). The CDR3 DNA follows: TGTGCCTGGAGTTCTAGGGACAGGGGGTTCTATGGCTACACCTTC. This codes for CAWSSRDRGFYGYTF.

As DNA, the CDR3 is TGTGCCTGGAGTCGAACTAGCAGCTCCTACAATGAGCAGTTCTTC. Its translation is CAWSRTSSSYNEQFF. The chain recombines TRBV30 with TRBJ2-1, with a possible D match to TRBD2 (6 bases). From germline, CDR1 is GTSNPN and CDR2 SVGIG (reference sequence). The V and J ends lost 2 bases and 0 bases respectively, with 11 bases between them. CDR3 length: 15 residues.

As DNA, the CDR3 is TGTGCCAGTAGTATAGATCTAGCGGGCCTCAATGAGCAGTTCTTC. Amino acids: CASSIDLAGLNEQFF. This chain connects TRBV19 to TRBJ2-1; 8 bases are a match to TRBD2. CDR3 size: 15 residues. Trimming took 0 bases from V and 6 from J; bases not matched to a gene: 4. CDR1 LNHDA and CDR2 SQIVND come from the germline V gene (reference sequence). Full variable domain (outside the CDR3, taken from reference TRBV19 and TRBJ2-1): DGGITQSPKYLFRKEGQNVTLSCEQNLNHDAMYWYRQDPGQGLRLIYYSQIVNDFQKGDIAEGYSVSREKKESFPLTVTSAQKNPTAFYLCASSIDLAGLNEQFFGPGTRLTVL.

The CDR3 bases are TGTGCCAGCAGGGGGGGGTCGTATAGCTATGGCTACACCTTC. This gives the protein CASRGGSYSYGYTF. The V gene is TRBV2, the J gene TRBJ1-2; the D gene is possibly TRBD1 (5 bases). The CDR3 consists of 14 residues. V dropped 6 bases and J dropped 4 bases, with 15 bases sitting between them. Germline V lookup: CDR1 SNHLY, CDR2 FYNNEI.